This T cell receptor beta chain was captured in a study of CD8 T cells in Susac syndrome. Study-level background: Patients with Susac syndrome were therapy-naive, treated with corticosteroids, or treated with intravenous immunoglobulin alone when blood was collected.

An amount of RNA that ranged from 0.5 to 1 ug was reverse transcribed with random hexamers. TCRdb fed the immunoSEQ multiplex PCR reads into MiXCR, producing one record per CDR3 protein. This sample has around 170,000 distinct CDR3 sequences, with over 90% found just once. Germline V gene sequence: CDR1 MGHRA, CDR2 YSYEKL. CDR3 length: 14 amino acids. V was clipped by 1 base and J by 4 bases; unmatched bases: 4. The chain joins TRBV4-1 to TRBJ2-7; 7 bases are a match to TRBD2. Sequencing input: CD8+ T cells from PBMCs. The TCR was taken from a human donor with Susac syndrome. The CDR3 sequence: CASSQASGKYEQYF. DNA for the CDR3: TGCGCCAGCAGCCAAGCTAGCGGTAAATACGAGCAGTACTTC.